One sample yielded the 14 T cell receptor beta chains listed below, sequenced in a study of T cell repertoires in cytomegalovirus infection. TCRdb reprocessed the reads via MiXCR and lists one record per CDR3 protein. The data contain some 300,000 distinct CDR3 sequences, 17% of them singletons. Material: PBMCs. The receptors stem from a human donor in good health (CMV status not recorded). Some clones in this sample may be carry-over from other donors' samples.

The chain recombines TRBV5-6 with TRBJ2-5; 9 nucleotides match TRBD2. The CDR3 loop spans 19 amino acids. Germline V CDR1 and CDR2: SGHDT, YYEEEE. With 4 bases clipped from V and 4 bases from J, the junction kept 20 bases outside the gene matches. The CDR3 loop reads CASSQFGSGLGGGGETQYF. The CDR3 nucleotides are TGTGCCAGCAGCCAATTTGGCTCTGGGCTTGGCGGGGGGGGAGAGACCCAGTACTTC.

Only a few counts were recorded for this clonotype. This rearrangement joins TRBV28 to TRBJ2-5; TRBD1 is a possible D gene (6 bases). Trimming removed 6 bases from V and 8 bases from J, with 16 bases in between. The CDR3 spans 13 residues. Germline V gene data show CDR1 as MDHEN and CDR2 as SYDVKM. The CDR3 here is CASRSTLGGTQYF. CDR3 nucleotides: TGTGCCAGCAGGTCTACCCTAGGGGGAACCCAGTACTTC.

This clonotype appeared a few times. This chain links TRBV24-1 with TRBJ1-2; 7 positions agree with TRBD1. The J segment lost 7 bases and the V segment lost 2 bases, leaving 12 bases of the junction unmatched. Germline CDR1 and CDR2: KGHDR and SFDVKD. CDR3 size: 16 residues. CDR3 sequence: CATSDSRDSAFAGYTF. As DNA, the CDR3 is TGTGCCACCAGTGATTCCCGGGACAGTGCTTTTGCTGGCTACACCTTC.

This clonotype was picked up many times. This sequence joins TRBV7-2 and TRBJ2-5, with TRBD1 matching 7 bases. With 5 bases clipped from V and 4 bases from J, the junction kept 10 bases outside the gene matches. The CDR3 is 15 residues long. Germline-derived CDR1 and CDR2 are SGHTA and FQGNSA. The CDR3 reads CASSPRQGKGETQYF. CDR3 bases: TGTGCCAGCAGCCCAAGACAGGGAAAAGGAGAGACCCAGTACTTC.

Written as DNA, the CDR3 is TGCAGTGCTAGAGGGGGGACAGGGCCTTTGATCCAGAGCACAGATACGCAGTATTTT. This codes for CSARGGTGPLIQSTDTQYF. The rearrangement links TRBV20-1 to TRBJ2-3; 9 bases map to TRBD1. V trimming: 1 base; J trimming: 0 bases; junction bases outside the gene matches: 14. Germline V gene data show CDR1 as DFQATT and CDR2 as SNEGSKA (reference sequence). The CDR3 sequence is 19 residues long.

The gene calls are TRBV5-4 and TRBJ2-1; TRBD1 agrees at 9 bases. Germline CDR1 reads SGHNT; CDR2 reads YYREEE (reference sequence). CDR3 length equals 15 residues. The J segment lost 2 bases and the V segment lost 4 bases, leaving 4 bases of the junction unmatched. In DNA, the CDR3 is TGTGCCAGCAGCGGCGGGACAGGGCCCTACAATGAGCAGTTCTTC. Encoded protein: CASSGGTGPYNEQFF.

The J gene is TRBJ2-1, the V gene TRBV5-1, with 8 positions matching TRBD2. The CDR3 has 17 residues. V lost 0 bases, J lost 6 bases, and 11 bases stayed unmatched. CDR1 is SGHRS and CDR2 is YFSETQ in the germline V gene. The CDR3 nucleotides read TGCGCCAGCAGCTTGGCGAGCGGGGGTGGCGGGTTCAATGAGCAGTTCTTC. Its protein product is CASSLASGGGGFNEQFF.

This clonotype was seen many times. The rearrangement uses TRBV7-2 and TRBJ2-7; a weak D match, TRBD1 (6 bases). Looked up from germline, CDR1 is SGHTA and CDR2 is FQGNSA. The CDR3 has 14 amino acids. Between the trimmed V and J ends, which lost 5 bases and 1 base, there was a span of 12 bases. CDR3 in DNA: TGTGCCAGCAGCCGGACAGTTCCGTCCTACGAGCAGTACTTC. This codes for CASSRTVPSYEQYF.

This clonotype came up a few times. The chain employs TRBV28 and TRBJ1-4, with a tentative D call TRBD1 (5 bases). The CDR3 sequence is 17 residues long. Germline loops: CDR1 MDHEN, CDR2 SYDVKM. V lost 4 bases to trimming and J lost 0 bases, with 15 bases between them. CDR3 nucleotide sequence: TGTGCCAGCAGTTCCCCTGGGGACGTAGCAACTAATGAAAAACTGTTTTTT. It specifies CASSSPGDVATNEKLFF.

This clonotype was observed a few times. This sequence joins TRBV28 and TRBJ2-7; D not certain. The CDR3 is 12 amino acids. V dropped 8 bases and J dropped 7 bases, with 15 bases sitting between them. Germline V gene sequence: CDR1 MDHEN, CDR2 SYDVKM. The CDR3, as DNA: TGTGCCAGCCGCTCGGGCCACTTGGAGCAGTACTTC. Its protein product is CASRSGHLEQYF. Combining the CDR3 with reference TRBV28 and TRBJ2-7 gives the whole variable domain DVKVTQSSRYLVKRTGEKVFLECVQDMDHENMFWYRQDPGLGLRLIYFSYDVKMKEKGDIPEGYSVSREKKERFSLILESASTNQTSMYLCASRSGHLEQYFGPGTRLTVT.

The chain couples TRBV12-3 or TRBV12-4 to TRBJ2-3; D uncertain. V was trimmed by 3 bases and J by 4 bases, leaving 11 bases between them. The CDR3 consists of 14 residues. DNA of the CDR3: TGTGCCAGCAGTTTTAGTCTGAACCCAGATACGCAGTATTTT. Protein product: CASSFSLNPDTQYF.

The chain couples TRBV19 to TRBJ1-6; a possible D gene is TRBD1 (5 bases). The CDR3 has 16 residues. Trimming cost V 5 bases and J 5 bases, with 16 bases left between them. Germline CDR1 reads LNHDA; CDR2 reads SQIVND (reference sequence). The CDR3 loop reads CASSGDIGTNNSPLHF. DNA of the CDR3: TGTGCCAGTAGTGGCGATATCGGGACCAATAATTCACCCCTCCACTTT.

This clonotype was counted many times. At one end, the junction sequence differs from germline, possibly due to a read error. The chain employs TRBV7-2 and TRBJ1-6; D is undetermined. Looked up from germline, CDR1 is SGHTA and CDR2 is FQGNSA. The CDR3 loop spans 16 amino acids. The CDR3 sequence: CASSIAVGTYNSPLHF. DNA for the CDR3: TGTGCCAGCAGCATAGCCGTCGGGACCTATAATTCACCCCTCCACTTT.

In its sample, this clonotype was seen many times. The rearrangement joins TRBV7-8 to TRBJ2-1, with D possibly TRBD2 on 7 matching bases. V was cut by 5 bases and J by 4 bases, with 21 bases left in between. The CDR3 has 17 residues. Germline loops: CDR1 SGHVS, CDR2 FQNEAQ. This chain's CDR3 is CASSPRRGRGGYNEQFF. Here the CDR3 DNA reads TGTGCCAGCAGCCCCCGGCGGGGGCGAGGGGGATACAATGAGCAGTTCTTC.